The 7 T cell receptor beta chains below were found in one sample sequenced in a study of memory CD4+ T cells and cytomegalovirus serostatus. Single viable CD3+CD4+CD8-CD45RO+ cells were sorted as the memory CD4+ T cells. Method: immunoSEQ multiplex PCR; TCRdb's copy keeps in-frame clones and lacks some. The top ten clones hold over 0.4% of a sample with under 75,000 clones, around three quarters of them seen once. The source material was memory CD4+ T cells from blood. These receptors were collected from an adult in good health and CMV-seronegative. Some clones in this sample may be carry-over from other donors' samples.

This clone was found once. The J gene is TRBJ2-6, the V gene TRBV7-3; 7 nucleotides line up with TRBD2. Germline CDR1 and CDR2: SGHTA and FQGTGA. The CDR3 sequence is 17 residues long. Trimming took 2 bases from V and 3 from J; bases not matched to a gene: 7. In nucleotides, the CDR3 is TGTGCCAGCAGCTTAGGGGGAGGGGTACGTGGGGCCAACGTCCTGACTTTC. This sequence encodes CASSLGGGVRGANVLTF.

This chain uses TRBV2 with TRBJ2-2; TRBD2 might be the D (6 bases). CDR3 size: 15 residues. Germline V gene sequence: CDR1 SNHLY, CDR2 FYNNEI. The germline V and J ends were trimmed by 2 bases and 7 bases, with 14 bases remaining between them. The CDR3 nucleotides read TGTGCCAGCAGTGAACGGCTAGCGTATAGCGGGGAGCTGTTTTTT. It translates to CASSERLAYSGELFF.

The DNA for the CDR3 is TGTGCCACGAAGGGAGGACTAGCGGGAGGGGGGGAGCAGTACTTC. As protein: CATKGGLAGGGEQYF. The genes are TRBV2 and TRBJ2-7, with 15 nucleotides matching TRBD2. Germline CDR1 reads SNHLY; CDR2 reads FYNNEI. Trimming took 10 bases from V and 7 from J; bases not matched to a gene: 11. The CDR3 is made up of 15 amino acids.

The CDR3 protein is CASSQETYEQYF. The CDR3, as DNA: TGTGCCAGCTCCCAGGAAACCTACGAGCAGTACTTC. This rearrangement joins TRBV7-6 to TRBJ2-7; D call uncertain. CDR1 is SGHVS, CDR2 FNYEAQ, per germline. Trimming removed 8 bases at V and 2 bases at J, with 10 bases between. The CDR3 is 12 amino acids.

V is TRBV21-1 and J is TRBJ2-7; whether TRBD2, the table's D call, matches the DNA was not checked. TRBV21-1 is labeled a pseudogene. CDR3 length: 14 amino acids. The CDR3 loop reads CASSKRRPGYEQYF. The DNA of the CDR3 is TGTGCCAGCAGCAAGAGGCGTCCGGGCTACGAGCAGTACTTC.

The CDR3 sequence is CASSLFGGADSNQPQHF. CDR3 bases: TGTGCCAGCAGTTTATTCGGCGGGGCGGATAGCAATCAGCCCCAGCATTTT. This chain joins TRBV27 and TRBJ1-5; TRBD1 might be the D (5 bases). CDR3 length equals 17 residues. Germline V gene data show CDR1 as MNHEY and CDR2 as SMNVEV (reference sequence). With 1 base removed from V and 0 bases from J, the gap between germline ends came to 13 bases.

The chain recombines TRBV5-4 with TRBJ2-5, with a tentative D call TRBD1 (6 bases). V lost 4 bases, J lost 2 bases, and 15 bases lay in between. Germline V gene data show CDR1 as SGHNT and CDR2 as YYREEE (reference sequence). CDR3 length: 15 residues. The CDR3: CASSPTGTNQETQYF. Here the CDR3 DNA reads TGTGCCAGCAGCCCAACCGGGACAAATCAAGAGACCCAGTACTTC.